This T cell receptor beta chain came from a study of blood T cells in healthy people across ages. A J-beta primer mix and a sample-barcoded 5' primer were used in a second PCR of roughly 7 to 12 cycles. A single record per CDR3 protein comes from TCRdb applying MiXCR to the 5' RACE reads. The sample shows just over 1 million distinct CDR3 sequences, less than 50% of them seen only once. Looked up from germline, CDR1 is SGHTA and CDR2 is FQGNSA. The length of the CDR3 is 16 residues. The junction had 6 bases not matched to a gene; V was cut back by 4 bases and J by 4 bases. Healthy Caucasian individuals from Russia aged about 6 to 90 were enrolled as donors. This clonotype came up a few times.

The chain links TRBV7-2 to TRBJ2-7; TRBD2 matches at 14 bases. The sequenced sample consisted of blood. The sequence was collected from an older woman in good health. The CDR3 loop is CASSSWTSGRTYEQYF. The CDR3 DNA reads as TGTGCCAGCAGCTCGTGGACTAGCGGGAGGACTTACGAGCAGTACTTC.